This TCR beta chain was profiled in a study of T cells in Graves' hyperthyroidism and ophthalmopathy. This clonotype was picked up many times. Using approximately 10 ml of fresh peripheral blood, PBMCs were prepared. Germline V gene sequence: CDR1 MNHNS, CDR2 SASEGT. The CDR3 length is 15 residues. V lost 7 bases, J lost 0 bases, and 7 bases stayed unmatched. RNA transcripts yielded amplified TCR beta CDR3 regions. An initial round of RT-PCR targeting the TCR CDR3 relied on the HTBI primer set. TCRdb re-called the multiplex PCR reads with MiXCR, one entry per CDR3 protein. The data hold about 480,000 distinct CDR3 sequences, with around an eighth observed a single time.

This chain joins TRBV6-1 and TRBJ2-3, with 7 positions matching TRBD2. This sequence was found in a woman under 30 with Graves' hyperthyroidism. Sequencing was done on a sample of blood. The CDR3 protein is CASIREAPSTDTQYF. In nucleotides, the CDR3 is TGTGCCAGCATACGGGAGGCTCCTAGCACAGATACGCAGTATTTT.